A single sample gave rise to the 27 T cell receptor beta chains below, sequenced in a study of blood T cell repertoires in COVID-19. Data came from immunoSEQ multiplex PCR; TCRdb stores just in-frame clones and leaves some out. This table has roughly 290,000 clones, 70% to 90% appearing once. Material: PBMCs or T cells enriched from blood (not recorded which). These receptor sequences come from a man younger than 45 who had recovered from COVID-19.

The chain uses TRBV6-6 and TRBJ2-1; 9 nucleotides agree with TRBD1. V shed 6 bases and J 8 bases; nucleotides not matched to a gene: 5. Per germline, CDR1 MNHNY and CDR2 SVGAGI (reference sequence). The CDR3 runs to 13 residues. The CDR3: CASSNRGRDEQFF. CDR3 DNA sequence: TGTGCCAGCAGCAACAGGGGGCGGGATGAGCAGTTCTTC.

CDR3 residues: CASSVAGSTEAFF. The CDR3 coding sequence is TGTGCCAGCAGCGTGGCGGGGAGCACTGAAGCTTTCTTT. The chain links TRBV9 to TRBJ1-1; D is ambiguous. Deletions cut 2 bases from V and 4 bases from J, with 9 bases between. This CDR3 spans 13 amino acids. Germline V CDR1 and CDR2: SGDLS, YYNGEE.

The chain recombines TRBV6-2 or TRBV6-3 with TRBJ2-1; D is undetermined. This CDR3 region has 16 residues. The V and J ends lost 0 bases and 0 bases respectively, with 9 bases between them. In germline, CDR1 is MNHEY, CDR2 SVGEGT. The CDR3 DNA is TGTGCCAGCAGTTACTCGATAGCCTCCTCCTACAATGAGCAGTTCTTC. As protein: CASSYSIASSYNEQFF.

The rearrangement links TRBV27 to TRBJ2-2; TRBD2 agrees at 9 bases. The trim removed 5 bases at V and 5 bases at J, leaving 9 bases unmatched. In germline, CDR1 is MNHEY, CDR2 SMNVEV (reference sequence). The CDR3 has 16 residues. The CDR3 region is CASSALGSGGTGELFF. CDR3 nucleotides: TGTGCCAGCAGTGCCCTTGGTAGCGGGGGAACCGGGGAGCTGTTTTTT.

The gene calls are TRBV12-5 and TRBJ2-1; weak D call: TRBD1 (5 bases). V was pared by 6 bases and J by 7 bases, with 13 bases between. Germline V CDR1 and CDR2: LGHNT, FRNRAP. CDR3 size: 13 residues. CDR3 DNA: TGTGCTAGTGGCTATCAACAGGTAAATGAGCAGTTCTTC. This sequence encodes CASGYQQVNEQFF.

This chain links TRBV29-1 with TRBJ1-1; a weak D match, TRBD1 (5 bases). Germline V gene lookup returns CDR1 SQVTM and CDR2 ANQGSEA. Trimming took off 4 bases at V and 7 bases at J, with 13 bases between the two ends. The CDR3 consists of 12 residues. The CDR3 reads CSVVGMGGEAFF. DNA for the CDR3: TGCAGCGTTGTTGGGATGGGGGGTGAAGCTTTCTTT.

The chain uses TRBV7-9 and TRBJ1-1; 10 bases fit TRBD1. Germline loops: CDR1 SEHNR, CDR2 FQNEAQ (reference sequence). With V trimmed by 5 bases and J by 4 bases, 7 bases remained unmatched. The CDR3 length is 15 residues. The CDR3 nucleotides read TGTGCCAGCAGCGCCATGACAGGGGGCGGCACTGAAGCTTTCTTT. Translation: CASSAMTGGGTEAFF.

In DNA form, the CDR3 reads TGCGCCAGCAGCCGCTCTTTGGGACTAGCGGGGGGGGATACAGGGAATGAGCAGTTCTTC. This codes for CASSRSLGLAGGDTGNEQFF. The rearrangement uses TRBV4-1 and TRBJ2-1; 16 nucleotides align to TRBD2. The CDR3 has 20 amino acids. Per germline, CDR1 MGHRA and CDR2 YSYEKL. V trimming: 4 bases; J trimming: 7 bases; junction bases outside the gene matches: 16.

V and J are TRBV9 and TRBJ1-2, with D maybe TRBD1 (5 bases). CDR3 length equals 15 residues. V was clipped by 4 bases and J by 5 bases, with 18 bases between them. Per germline, CDR1 SGDLS and CDR2 YYNGEE. In DNA, the CDR3 is TGTGCCAGCAGCCCAGTGGCGGGAGAGGGGTATGGCTACACCTTC. As protein: CASSPVAGEGYGYTF.

At least ten counts were recorded for this clone. This chain uses TRBV7-2 with TRBJ2-7, with 8 nucleotides matching TRBD1. CDR3 size: 16 residues. The germline V gene encodes CDR1 SGHTA and CDR2 FQGNSA. V shed 1 base and J 4 bases; nucleotides not matched to a gene: 9. The CDR3 coding sequence is TGTGCCAGCAGCTTAGTAGGGGGGACAGGTAAATACGAGCAGTACTTC. The encoded protein is CASSLVGGTGKYEQYF.

V usage is TRBV19 and J usage is TRBJ1-1; D is undetermined. Germline V CDR1 and CDR2: LNHDA, SQIVND (reference sequence). The V end was cut by 5 bases, the J end by 0 bases, with 7 bases between. The CDR3 extends over 13 amino acids. The CDR3 protein is CASSRRMNTEAFF. In DNA, the CDR3 is TGTGCCAGTAGTCGGAGAATGAACACTGAAGCTTTCTTT. Drawing the rest from reference TRBV19 and TRBJ1-1, the complete variable domain is DGGITQSPKYLFRKEGQNVTLSCEQNLNHDAMYWYRQDPGQGLRLIYYSQIVNDFQKGDIAEGYSVSREKKESFPLTVTSAQKNPTAFYLCASSRRMNTEAFFGQGTRLTVV.

The J gene is TRBJ1-5, the V gene TRBV6-2 or TRBV6-3; TRBD1 agrees at 8 bases. J was trimmed by 5 bases and V by 3 bases; bases with no gene match: 15. The CDR3 consists of 18 residues. Germline CDR1 reads MNHEY; CDR2 reads SVGEGT. The CDR3 coding sequence is TGTGCCAGCAGTTATTTCCGGACCCCCGGGACAGGACATCAGCCCCAGCATTTT. This gives the protein CASSYFRTPGTGHQPQHF.

The genes are TRBV2 and TRBJ1-4, with TRBD1 as a possible D gene (5 bases). V was trimmed by 7 bases and J by 4 bases, leaving 10 bases between them. CDR1 and CDR2 (germline): SNHLY, FYNNEI. This CDR3 comprises 13 residues. CDR3 in DNA: TGTGCCAGCATGGACACCCTTAATGAAAAACTGTTTTTT. It yields the protein CASMDTLNEKLFF.

This clone was detected once. The chain uses TRBV11-3 and TRBJ2-5; 8 bases line up with TRBD1. The V and J ends lost 5 bases and 0 bases, in that order; junction bases with no gene match: 11. From germline, CDR1 is SGHNT and CDR2 YENEEA. The length of the CDR3 is 17 residues. The CDR3 sequence is CASSSGPGQAYQETQYF. In nucleotides, the CDR3 is TGTGCCAGCAGCAGTGGACCGGGACAGGCTTACCAAGAGACCCAGTACTTC.

The chain carries TRBV4-3 and TRBJ2-2, with TRBD2 matching 15 bases. V shed 1 base and J 4 bases; nucleotides not matched to a gene: 4. This CDR3 has 18 amino acids. From germline, CDR1 is LGHNA and CDR2 YSLEER. The CDR3 DNA is TGCGCCAGCAGCCAAGCAGGACTAGCGGGGGGGCCCACCGGGGAGCTGTTTTTT. Translating it yields CASSQAGLAGGPTGELFF.

This chain connects TRBV7-9 to TRBJ1-1; no definite D call. This CDR3 region has 13 residues. Germline values: CDR1 SEHNR, CDR2 FQNEAQ (reference sequence). The V end lost 5 bases, the J end lost 3 bases, and 10 bases lay between the germline ends. CDR3 in DNA: TGTGCCAGCAGCCAGGAAGAGCACACTGAAGCTTTCTTT. This gives the protein CASSQEEHTEAFF.

This sequence joins TRBV4-2 and TRBJ2-5, with unresolved D. CDR1 and CDR2 from the germline V gene are LGHNA and YNFKEQ. Trimming shortened V by 0 bases and J by 1 base, and 6 bases separated the two germline ends. The CDR3 length is 14 residues. The CDR3 protein is CASSQERVQETQYF. CDR3 in DNA: TGTGCCAGCAGCCAAGAGCGCGTCCAAGAGACCCAGTACTTC.

This chain links TRBV11-2 with TRBJ2-7; 7 bases map to TRBD2. This CDR3 region has 15 residues. Germline assignment: CDR1 SGHAT and CDR2 FQNNGV. V was pared by 5 bases and J by 2 bases, with 9 bases of the junction left unmatched. The chain's CDR3 is CASSTTERGPYEQYF. The CDR3 DNA is TGTGCCAGCAGCACCACGGAGCGGGGCCCCTACGAGCAGTACTTC.

V gene TRBV6-5 combines with J gene TRBJ1-2; a weak D match, TRBD1 (5 bases). This CDR3 is built from 15 residues. V was trimmed by 0 bases and J by 5 bases, leaving 13 bases between them. The germline CDR1 and CDR2 sequences are MNHEY and SVGAGI. CDR3 protein: CASSYSTTALYGYTF. CDR3 sequence (DNA): TGTGCCAGCAGTTACTCCACGACAGCCCTATATGGCTACACCTTC.

The chain is built from TRBV7-9 and TRBJ1-4, with 8 bases fitting TRBD1. CDR3 length: 15 residues. The germline CDR1 and CDR2 sequences are SEHNR and FQNEAQ (reference sequence). The V gene end was trimmed by 5 bases and the J gene end by 4 bases; junction bases not matched to a gene: 6. The CDR3 region is CASSPQGGHNEKLFF. The CDR3 nucleotides are TGTGCCAGCAGCCCACAGGGGGGACATAATGAAAAACTGTTTTTT.

The chain combines TRBV9 with TRBJ1-1, with 9 nucleotides matching TRBD1. The trim removed 2 bases at V and 0 bases at J, leaving 5 bases unmatched. CDR3 size: 16 residues. The germline gives CDR1 SGDLS, CDR2 YYNGEE. The CDR3 here is CASSVGTGLMNTEAFF. CDR3 in DNA: TGTGCCAGCAGCGTGGGGACAGGGTTAATGAACACTGAAGCTTTCTTT.

The V and J genes are TRBV18 and TRBJ2-2, with 7 positions matching TRBD1. The V segment lost 4 bases and the J segment 2 bases; nucleotides outside the gene matches: 7. The CDR3 runs to 16 residues. Germline V gene data show CDR1 as KGHSH and CDR2 as LQKENI. The CDR3 bases are TGTGCCAGCTCACTGATGACAGGGCCAAACACCGGGGAGCTGTTTTTT. The encoded protein is CASSLMTGPNTGELFF.

With regard to this clone: Other DNA sequences in the sample encode the same CDR3. Written as DNA, the CDR3 is TGTGCCAGCAGTGGAACAGGGCGGACTGAAGCTTTCTTT. As protein: CASSGTGRTEAFF. V gene TRBV2 combines with J gene TRBJ1-1, with D possibly TRBD1 on 6 matching bases. The V gene's germline CDR1 is SNHLY and CDR2 FYNNEI. The CDR3 length is 13 residues. V lost 4 bases to trimming and J lost 5 bases, with 11 bases between them.

This chain links TRBV30 with TRBJ1-2; 9 bases match TRBD1. The CDR3 spans 12 residues. The germline V gene has CDR1 GTSNPN and CDR2 SVGIG (reference sequence). V dropped 8 bases and J dropped 9; count of bases not matched to a gene: 10. In nucleotides, the CDR3 is TGTGCCCAGGGGGACAGGGTTTTAAGCTACACCTTC. As protein: CAQGDRVLSYTF.

The CDR3 DNA reads as TGCAGCGTTGGATACCGGGGTGAAAAACTGTTTTTT. It is translated as CSVGYRGEKLFF. J is TRBJ1-4 and V is TRBV29-1; D is unresolved. The germline V and J ends were trimmed by 4 bases and 7 bases, with 10 bases remaining between them. CDR1 is SQVTM and CDR2 is ANQGSEA in the germline V gene. The CDR3 is made up of 12 amino acids.

This clone showed up just once. The rearrangement joins TRBV30 to TRBJ2-7, with D unclear. CDR3 size: 11 residues. CDR1 GTSNPN and CDR2 SVGIG come from the germline V gene (reference sequence). Trimming shortened V by 5 bases and J by 7 bases, and 12 bases separated the two germline ends. In nucleotides, the CDR3 is TGTGCCTGGGGGCCTAACTTGGAGCAGTACTTC. Translation gives CAWGPNLEQYF.

Concerning this clone itself: Other DNA sequences of this sample code for an identical CDR3. The gene calls are TRBV20-1 and TRBJ1-5, with D maybe TRBD1 (5 bases). Germline CDR1 and CDR2: DFQATT and SNEGSKA (reference sequence). V was pared by 3 bases and J by 2 bases, with 8 bases between. The CDR3 extends over 13 amino acids. CDR3 amino acids: CSASVGGNQPQHF. CDR3 nucleotide sequence: TGCAGTGCTAGTGTAGGGGGCAATCAGCCCCAGCATTTT.